This T cell receptor beta chain was retrieved from a study of tumor-infiltrating lymphocytes in oesophageal squamous cell carcinoma. Trimming left V 0 bases short and J 1 base short, with 5 bases between. CDR3 size: 14 residues. Germline CDR1 is MNHEY and CDR2 is SVGEGT. Each CDR3 protein is one row after TCRdb ran MiXCR on the PCR reads. This table holds around 19,000 distinct CDR3 sequences, 42% found once. The chain combines TRBV6-2 or TRBV6-3 with TRBJ2-3, with D unclear. The TCR was taken from a female donor with esophageal squamous cell carcinoma. The sequencing sample was made of normal esophageal tissue next to the tumor. CDR3 bases: TGTGCCAGCAGTTACTCTCCGGGCACAGATACGCAGTATTTT. The encoded protein is CASSYSPGTDTQYF.